This T cell receptor beta chain was profiled in a study of blood T cell repertoires in COVID-19. Study summary: Samples taken during acute and convalescent COVID-19 were collected in the United States, Italy and Spain.

Original handling: Scientists estimated how many nucleated cells there were by amplifying reference gene primers. Produced via immunoSEQ multiplex PCR; TCRdb's table is partial and in-frame only. The V and J calls and clone size are taken from that table; D and trimming were inferred from the DNA. Among a few hundred thousand clones listed, under 85% were seen once. This CDR3 is built from 13 residues. The V end lost 6 bases, the J end lost 2 bases, and 9 bases lay between the germline ends. Germline V gives CDR1 MNHEY, CDR2 SMNVEV (reference sequence). The source material was peripheral blood. The chain employs TRBV27 and TRBJ2-3; D possibly corresponds to TRBD2 (5 bases). This clonotype originated in a human donor with COVID-19, enrolled during active disease. The donor label of this sample is uncertain. Here the CDR3 reads CASRAEDTDTQYF. The DNA of the CDR3 is TGTGCCAGCAGAGCGGAAGACACAGATACGCAGTATTTT.